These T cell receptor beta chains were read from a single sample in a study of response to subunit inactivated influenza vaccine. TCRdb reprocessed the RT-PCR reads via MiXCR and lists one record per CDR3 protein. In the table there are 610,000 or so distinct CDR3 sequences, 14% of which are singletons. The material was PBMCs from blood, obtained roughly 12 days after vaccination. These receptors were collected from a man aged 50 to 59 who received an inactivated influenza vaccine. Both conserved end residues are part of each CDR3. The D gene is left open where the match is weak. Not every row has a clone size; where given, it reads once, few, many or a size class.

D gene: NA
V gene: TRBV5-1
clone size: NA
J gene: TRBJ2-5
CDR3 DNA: TGCGCCTCGGGGAAGCGCCCGCAAGAGACCCAGTACTTC
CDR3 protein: CASGKRPQETQYF

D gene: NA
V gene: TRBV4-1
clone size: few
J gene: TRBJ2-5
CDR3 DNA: TGCGCCAGCAGCCAAGGAATCAGCGGGGAGACCCAGTACTTC
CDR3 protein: CASSQGISGETQYF

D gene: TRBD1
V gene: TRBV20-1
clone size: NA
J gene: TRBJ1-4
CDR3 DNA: TGCAGTGCTCGTGGACAGGGCGGCTTCGAAAAACTGTTTTTT
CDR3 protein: CSARGQGGFEKLFF

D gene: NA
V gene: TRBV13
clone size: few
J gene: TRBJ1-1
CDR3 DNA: TGTGCCAGCAGGCTGAGCAGAAACACTGAAGCTTTCTTT
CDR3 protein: CASRLSRNTEAFF

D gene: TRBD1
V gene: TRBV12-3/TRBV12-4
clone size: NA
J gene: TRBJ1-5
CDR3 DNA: TGTGCCAGCAGTTTCTGGGACAGGGATCAGCCCCAGCATTTT
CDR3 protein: CASSFWDRDQPQHF

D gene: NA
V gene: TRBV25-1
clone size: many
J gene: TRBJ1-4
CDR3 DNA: TGTGCCAGCAGTTGGTCAGCCCCGGGCGAAAAACTGTTTTTT
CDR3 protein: CASSWSAPGEKLFF

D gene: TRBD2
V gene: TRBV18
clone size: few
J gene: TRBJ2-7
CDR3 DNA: TGTGCCAGCTCACCCCTAGCGGAGATCTCCTACGAGCAGTACTTC
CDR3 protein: CASSPLAEISYEQYF

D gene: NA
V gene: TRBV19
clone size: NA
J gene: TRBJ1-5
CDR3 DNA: TGTGCCAGTATCACGGACCATGCCGGCAATCAGCCCCAGCATTTT
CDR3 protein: CASITDHAGNQPQHF

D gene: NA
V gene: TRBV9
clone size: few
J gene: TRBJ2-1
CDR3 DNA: TGTGCCAGCAGCAACCGACAGGCAAGGGGTGAGCAGTTCTTC
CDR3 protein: CASSNRQARGEQFF

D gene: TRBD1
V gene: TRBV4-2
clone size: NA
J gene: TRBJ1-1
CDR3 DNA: TGTGCCAGCACGACAGGGGCGACCATGAACACTGAAGCTTTCTTT
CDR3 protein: CASTTGATMNTEAFF

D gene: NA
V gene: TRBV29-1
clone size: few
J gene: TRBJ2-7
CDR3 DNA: TGCAGCGTTGGAACTATGGTTTCCTACGAGCAGTACTTC
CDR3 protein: CSVGTMVSYEQYF

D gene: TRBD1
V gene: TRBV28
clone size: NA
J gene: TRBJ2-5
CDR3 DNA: TGTGCCAGCAGTTTAGCCGGACAGGGGGCTCGTGAGACCCAGTACTTC
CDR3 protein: CASSLAGQGARETQYF

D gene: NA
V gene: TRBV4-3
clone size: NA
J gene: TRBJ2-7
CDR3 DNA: TGCGCCAGCAGCCAAGACCTACAGAGGTGGGGGGCTTGGAACGAGCAGTACTTC
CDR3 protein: CASSQDLQRWGAWNEQYF

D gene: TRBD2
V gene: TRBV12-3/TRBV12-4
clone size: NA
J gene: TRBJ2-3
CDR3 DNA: TGTGCCAGCAGTTTAAGACCCGGACTAGCGGGGACTTCGTTAGGTACAGATACGCAGTATTTT
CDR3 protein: CASSLRPGLAGTSLGTDTQYF

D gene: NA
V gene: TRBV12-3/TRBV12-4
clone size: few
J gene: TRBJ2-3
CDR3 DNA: TGTGCCAGCAGTTTAGCAGAATTACGCACAGATACGCAGTATTTT
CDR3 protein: CASSLAELRTDTQYF

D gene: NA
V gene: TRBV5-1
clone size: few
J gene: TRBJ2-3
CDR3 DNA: TGCGCCAGCAGCTGGGGCCCGGGACGGAAAAGCACAGATACGCAGTATTTT
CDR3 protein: CASSWGPGRKSTDTQYF

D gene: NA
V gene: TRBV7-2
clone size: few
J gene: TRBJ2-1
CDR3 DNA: TGTGCCAGCAGCTTAGCGAGGCGAACCACCAATGAGCAGTTCTTC
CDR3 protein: CASSLARRTTNEQFF

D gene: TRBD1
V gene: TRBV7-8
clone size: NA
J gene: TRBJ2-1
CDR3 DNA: TGTGCCAGCAGCTTGTGGGACAGGGGTGGCAATGAGCAGTTCTTC
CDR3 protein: CASSLWDRGGNEQFF

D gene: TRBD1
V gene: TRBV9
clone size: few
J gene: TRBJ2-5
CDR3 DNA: TGTGCCAGCAGCCCCCATTATAGACAGGGAGAGACCCAGTACTTC
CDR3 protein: CASSPHYRQGETQYF

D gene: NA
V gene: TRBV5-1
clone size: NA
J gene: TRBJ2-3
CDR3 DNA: TGCGCCAGCAGCTTGGATTCTAGAGTTTTTTTT
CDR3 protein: CASSLDSRVFF

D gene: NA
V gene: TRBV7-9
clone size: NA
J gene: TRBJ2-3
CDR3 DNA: TGTGCCAGCCGGCACACCTACGGGAGTCCAGATACGCAGTATTTT
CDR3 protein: CASRHTYGSPDTQYF

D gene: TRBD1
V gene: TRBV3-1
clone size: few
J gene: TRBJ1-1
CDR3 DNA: TGTGCCAGCAGCCAAGGGACAGGGGCCGGCACTGAAGCTTTCTTT
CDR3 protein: CASSQGTGAGTEAFF

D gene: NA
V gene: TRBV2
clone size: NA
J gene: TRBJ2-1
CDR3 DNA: TGTGCCAGCAGTCTCACCCTAGGGTCCCTATCCTACAATGAGCAGTTCTTC
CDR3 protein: CASSLTLGSLSYNEQFF

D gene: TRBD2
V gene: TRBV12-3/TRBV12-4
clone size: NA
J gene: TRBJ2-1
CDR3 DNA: TGTGCCAGCACTTCACAAATAGGACTAGCGGCCAATGAGCAGTTCTTC
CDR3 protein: CASTSQIGLAANEQFF

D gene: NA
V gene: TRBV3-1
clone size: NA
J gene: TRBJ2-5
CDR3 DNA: TGTGCCAGCAGCCAATGGGAAAAAGAGACCCAGTACTTC
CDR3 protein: CASSQWEKETQYF

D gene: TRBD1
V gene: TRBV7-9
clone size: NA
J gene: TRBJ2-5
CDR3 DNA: TGTGCCAGCAGCGAGGGACAGGGGAAACAAGAGACCCAGTACTTC
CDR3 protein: CASSEGQGKQETQYF

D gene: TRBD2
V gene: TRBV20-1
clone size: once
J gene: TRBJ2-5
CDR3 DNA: TGCAGTGCTAGTCCCACTAGCGGGGGGGGAGAGACCCAGTACTTC
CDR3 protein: CSASPTSGGGETQYF

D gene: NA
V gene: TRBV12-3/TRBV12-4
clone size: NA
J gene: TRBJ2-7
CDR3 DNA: TGTGCCAGCAGTTTAGTCCGGACAGCCGATTGGAGCTACGAGCAGTACTTC
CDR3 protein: CASSLVRTADWSYEQYF

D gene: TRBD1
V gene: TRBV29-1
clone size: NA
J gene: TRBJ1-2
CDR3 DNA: TGCAGCGTGATGGGACAGGGCGGTCTGCGCTATGGCTACACCTTC
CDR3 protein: CSVMGQGGLRYGYTF

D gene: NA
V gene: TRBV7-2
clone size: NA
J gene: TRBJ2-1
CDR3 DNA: TGTGCCAGCAGCTTACGTTCGGGCAGGGGTCTTGGTTATGAGCAGTTCTTC
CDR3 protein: CASSLRSGRGLGYEQFF

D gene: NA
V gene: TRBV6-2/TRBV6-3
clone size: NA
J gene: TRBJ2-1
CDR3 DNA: TGTGCCAGCAGCGGGGAGACTGGACGGATGGAACGTTATAATGAGCAGTTCTTC
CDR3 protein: CASSGETGRMERYNEQFF

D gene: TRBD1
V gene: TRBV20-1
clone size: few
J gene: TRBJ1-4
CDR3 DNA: TGCAGTGCTGCCGATCGACAGGGACGTGAAAAACTGTTTTTT
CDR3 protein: CSAADRQGREKLFF

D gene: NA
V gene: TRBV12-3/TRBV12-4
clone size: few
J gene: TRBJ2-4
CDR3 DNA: TGTGCCAGCAGTACAGGGACCGGCAAGGGAAACATTCAGTACTTC
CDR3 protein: CASSTGTGKGNIQYF

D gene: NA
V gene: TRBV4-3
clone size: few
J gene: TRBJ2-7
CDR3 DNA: TGCGCCAGCAGCCAAGATGACGGGGGCATCTACGAGCAGTACTTC
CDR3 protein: CASSQDDGGIYEQYF

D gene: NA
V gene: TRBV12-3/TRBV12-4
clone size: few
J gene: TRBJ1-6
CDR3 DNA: TGTGCCAGCAGCCGAGGGATCTCCTATAATTCACCCCTCCACTTT
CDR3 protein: CASSRGISYNSPLHF

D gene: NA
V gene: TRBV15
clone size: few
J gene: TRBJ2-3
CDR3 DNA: TGTGCCACCAGCAGTGCAAGCACAGATACGCAGTATTTT
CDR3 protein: CATSSASTDTQYF

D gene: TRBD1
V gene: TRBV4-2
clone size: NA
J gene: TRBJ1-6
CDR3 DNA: TGTGCCAGCAGCCAGTGGACAGGGGGCGGTAGCTCCTATAATTCACCCCTCCACTTT
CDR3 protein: CASSQWTGGGSSYNSPLHF

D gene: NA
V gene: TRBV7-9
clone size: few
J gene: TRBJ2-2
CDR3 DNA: TGTGCCCCCAAAAGAAGCGGAGGGGGGACCGGGGAGCTGTTTTTT
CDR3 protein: CAPKRSGGGTGELFF

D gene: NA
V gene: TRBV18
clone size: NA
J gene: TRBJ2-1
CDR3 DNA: TGTGCCAGCTCAGCATTAACAGGGAATGAGCAGTTCTTC
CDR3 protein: CASSALTGNEQFF

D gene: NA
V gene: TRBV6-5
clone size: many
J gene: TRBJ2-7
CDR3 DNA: TGTGCCACCCAAGGGCTGGCCCTCGAGCAGTACTTC
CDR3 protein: CATQGLALEQYF

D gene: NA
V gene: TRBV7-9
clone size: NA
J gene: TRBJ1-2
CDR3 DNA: TGTGCCAGCAGCTTAGCGGTCAGGGAGAACTATGGCTACACCTTC
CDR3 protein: CASSLAVRENYGYTF